This entry describes one TCR beta chain. Using its own MiXCR run on the 5' RACE reads, TCRdb lists one record per CDR3 protein. In the table there are 45,000 to 60,000 distinct CDR3 sequences, roughly 14% of which are singletons. This sample was included in a study of T cells of healthy individuals. CDR3 length equals 16 residues. Deletions cut 3 bases from V and 4 bases from J, with 17 bases between. Germline loops: CDR1 MRHNA, CDR2 SNTAGT. The chain uses TRBV6-4 and TRBJ2-3, with D perhaps TRBD1 (5 bases). This TCR derives from a human donor in good health. The chain's CDR3 is CASSEVFPLGADTQYF. In nucleotides, the CDR3 is TGTGCCAGCAGTGAAGTGTTCCCCCTAGGGGCAGATACGCAGTATTTT.